This TCR beta chain derives from a study of blood T cell repertoires in COVID-19. As originally analysed: Reference gene primer amplification yielded estimated nucleated cell counts. This table comes from immunoSEQ multiplex PCR, and its TCRdb copy is limited to in-frame clones, with some not included. V, J and clone size are taken as reported in that table, and D and trimming were inferred from the DNA itself. The sample shows about 210,000 clones, 83% of them seen only once. The sample was peripheral blood. The TCR comes from a woman between 40 and 50 years old with active or convalescent COVID-19.

The CDR3 region is CASSYLIVGTSGRVQETQYF. In DNA, the CDR3 is TGTGCCAGTAGTTACTTAATTGTGGGGACTAGCGGGAGGGTTCAAGAGACCCAGTACTTC. This chain uses TRBV19 with TRBJ2-5, with TRBD2 matching over 16 bases. Germline V CDR1 and CDR2: LNHDA, SQIVND (reference sequence). V trimming: 5 bases; J trimming: 2 bases; junction bases outside the gene matches: 14. This CDR3 is 20 amino acids long.